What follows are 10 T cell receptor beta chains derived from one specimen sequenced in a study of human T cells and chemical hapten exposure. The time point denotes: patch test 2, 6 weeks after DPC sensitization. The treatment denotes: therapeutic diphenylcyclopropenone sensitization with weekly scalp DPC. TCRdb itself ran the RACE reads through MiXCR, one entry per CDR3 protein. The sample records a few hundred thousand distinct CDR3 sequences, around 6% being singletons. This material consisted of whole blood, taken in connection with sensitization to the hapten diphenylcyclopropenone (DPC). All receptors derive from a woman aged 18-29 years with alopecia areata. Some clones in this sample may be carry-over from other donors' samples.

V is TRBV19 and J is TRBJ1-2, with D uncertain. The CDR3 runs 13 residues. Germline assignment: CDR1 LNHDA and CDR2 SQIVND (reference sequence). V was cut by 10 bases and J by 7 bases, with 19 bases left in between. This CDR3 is CATRVTWDGGYTF. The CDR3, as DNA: TGTGCCACAAGGGTTACCTGGGATGGTGGCTACACCTTC.

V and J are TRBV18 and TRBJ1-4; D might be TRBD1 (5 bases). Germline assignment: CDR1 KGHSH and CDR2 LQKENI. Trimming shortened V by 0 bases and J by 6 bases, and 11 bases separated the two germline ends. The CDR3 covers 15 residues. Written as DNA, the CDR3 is TGTGCCAGCTCACCACCGGTCGGGGCCGATGAAAAACTGTTTTTT. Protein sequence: CASSPPVGADEKLFF.

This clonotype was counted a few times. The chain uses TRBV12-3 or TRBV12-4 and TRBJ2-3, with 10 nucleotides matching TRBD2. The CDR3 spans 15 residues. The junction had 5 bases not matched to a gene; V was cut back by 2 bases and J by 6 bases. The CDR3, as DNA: TGTGCCAGCAGTTTACAGCGGGGGGGCATGGATACGCAGTATTTT. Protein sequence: CASSLQRGGMDTQYF.

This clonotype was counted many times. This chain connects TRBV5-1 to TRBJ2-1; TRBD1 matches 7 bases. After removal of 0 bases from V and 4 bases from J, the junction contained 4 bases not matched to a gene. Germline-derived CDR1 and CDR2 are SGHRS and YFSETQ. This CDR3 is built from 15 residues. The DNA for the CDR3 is TGCGCCAGCAGCTTGGAAGGGGGCGCTTACAATGAGCAGTTCTTC. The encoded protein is CASSLEGGAYNEQFF.

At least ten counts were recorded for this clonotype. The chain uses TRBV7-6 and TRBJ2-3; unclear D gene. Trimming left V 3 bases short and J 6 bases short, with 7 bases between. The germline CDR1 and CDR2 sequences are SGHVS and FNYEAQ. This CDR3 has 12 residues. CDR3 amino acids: CASSFNKDTQYF. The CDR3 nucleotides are TGTGCCAGCAGCTTCAATAAGGATACGCAGTATTTT.

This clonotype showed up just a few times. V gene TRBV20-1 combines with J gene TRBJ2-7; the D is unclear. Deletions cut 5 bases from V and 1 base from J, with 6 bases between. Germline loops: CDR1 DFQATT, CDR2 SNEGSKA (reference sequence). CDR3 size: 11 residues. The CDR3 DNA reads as TGCAGTGCTCCACGTTCCTACGAGCAGTACTTC. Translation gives CSAPRSYEQYF.

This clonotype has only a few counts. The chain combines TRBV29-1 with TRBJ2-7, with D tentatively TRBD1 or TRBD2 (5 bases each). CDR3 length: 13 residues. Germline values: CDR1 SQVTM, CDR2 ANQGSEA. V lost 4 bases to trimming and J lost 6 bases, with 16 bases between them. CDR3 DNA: TGCAGCGTTGGTAAGGACACTCGGGGCGAGCAGTACTTC. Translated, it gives CSVGKDTRGEQYF.

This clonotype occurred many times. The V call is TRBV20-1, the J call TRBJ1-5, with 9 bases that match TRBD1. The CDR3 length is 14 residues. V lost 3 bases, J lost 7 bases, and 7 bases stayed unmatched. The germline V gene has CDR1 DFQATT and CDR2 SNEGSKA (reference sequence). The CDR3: CSASPGQGDQPQHF. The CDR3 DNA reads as TGCAGTGCTAGCCCGGGACAGGGCGACCAGCCCCAGCATTTT.

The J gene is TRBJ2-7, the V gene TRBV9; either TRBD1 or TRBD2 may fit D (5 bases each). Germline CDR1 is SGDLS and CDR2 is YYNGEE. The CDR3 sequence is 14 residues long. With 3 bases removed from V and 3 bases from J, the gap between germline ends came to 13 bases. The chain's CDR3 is CASSESGTDYEQYF. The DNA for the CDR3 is TGTGCCAGCAGCGAATCCGGGACGGACTACGAGCAGTACTTC. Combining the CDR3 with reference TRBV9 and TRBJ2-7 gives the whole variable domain DSGVTQTPKHLITATGQRVTLRCSPRSGDLSVYWYQQSLDQGLQFLIQYYNGEERAKGNILERFSAQQFPDLHSELNLSSLELGDSALYFCASSESGTDYEQYFGPGTRLTVT.

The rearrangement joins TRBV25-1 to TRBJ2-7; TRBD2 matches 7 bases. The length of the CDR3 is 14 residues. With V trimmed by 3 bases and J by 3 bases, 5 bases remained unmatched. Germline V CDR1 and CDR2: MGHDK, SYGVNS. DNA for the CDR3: TGTGCCAGCAGTGAGCCGGGGAGGGACTACGAGCAGTACTTC. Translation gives CASSEPGRDYEQYF.